These T cell receptor beta chains were read from a single sample in a study of T cell responses to AZD1222 COVID-19 vaccine. Produced via immunoSEQ multiplex PCR; TCRdb's table is partial and in-frame only. The sample lists 100,000 to 150,000 clones, 90% occurring once. The sequencing used peripheral blood, collected on day 0 of AZD1222 vaccination. Receptor source: an adult in good health. Each CDR3 is given without its conserved first and last residue. Part of the rows lack a size; the others show once, few, many or a class for expanded clones.

j_call | clone_size | v_call | cdr3_aa
TRBJ1-1 | - | TRBV6-2/TRBV6-3 | ASSPDAEGDEYTEAF
TRBJ2-7 | - | TRBV7-8 | ASSLVVGGYEQY
TRBJ1-5 | - | TRBV4-2 | ASSQSTVDFQH
TRBJ2-3 | - | TRBV6-1 | ASSELVGYSTDTQY
TRBJ1-5 | - | TRBV2 | ASRADRNSNQPQH
TRBJ2-1 | - | TRBV4-2 | ASSQGGGVVYNEQF
TRBJ2-3 | - | TRBV11-2 | ASSLDAGQGMAQY
TRBJ1-4 | - | TRBV19 | ASSIMESGNEKLF
TRBJ1-5 | once | TRBV28 | ASTDPIPSGYQPQH
TRBJ2-5 | - | TRBV7-9 | ASSSYGLAGYQETQY
TRBJ2-7 | - | TRBV4-3 | ASSQDLESGGHEQY
TRBJ1-3 | - | TRBV9 | ASSVSGGEGAGNTIY
TRBJ1-3 | - | TRBV5-1 | ASSPAVGQDGNTIY
TRBJ2-3 | - | TRBV7-3 | ASTFGGDSTDTQY
TRBJ1-6 | - | TRBV7-6 | ASSSTGLNSPLH
TRBJ2-7 | - | TRBV28 | ASSLLTTIEGTGSYEQY
TRBJ2-2 | - | TRBV10-3 | AISDPGLAGSNTGELF
TRBJ1-3 | - | TRBV13 | ASSLGNSGNTIY
TRBJ1-1 | - | TRBV24-1 | ATSAQGWTEAF
TRBJ2-5 | - | TRBV3-1/TRBV3-2 | AYGPQETQY
TRBJ2-3 | - | TRBV5-1 | ASSLGRTDTQY
TRBJ2-1 | - | TRBV6-1 | ASRELTGTSYNEQF
TRBJ1-4 | - | TRBV28 | ASSQGTTFNEKLF
TRBJ2-1 | - | TRBV5-1 | ASSLEGTSYNEQF
TRBJ1-4 | once | TRBV28 | ASSLATGGAEKLF
TRBJ1-2 | - | TRBV7-2 | ASSPRGGDNYGYT
TRBJ2-5 | - | TRBV6-1 | ASSETAYQETQY
TRBJ2-7 | medium-sized | TRBV27 | ASRLSGLAGNEQY
TRBJ2-5 | - | TRBV5-1 | ASSSGQAIQETQY
TRBJ2-2 | - | TRBV11-2 | ASSLVIQGSNTGELF
TRBJ1-4 | few | TRBV7-9 | ASSQLQGGGEKLF
TRBJ2-2 | - | TRBV19 | ASSISSWRSGAGELF
TRBJ2-2 | - | TRBV19 | ASSVTSGTVNTGELF
TRBJ2-1 | - | TRBV28 | ASSLPPGLAGHNEQF
TRBJ1-2 | - | TRBV9 | ASSVGNNYGYT
TRBJ2-7 | - | TRBV7-7 | ASSPDRGFSYEQY
TRBJ1-1 | - | TRBV2 | ASTFRDSYNTEAF
TRBJ2-5 | - | TRBV20-1 | SASREETQY
TRBJ1-5 | once | TRBV27 | ASSITGTRAGDQPQH
TRBJ2-1 | - | TRBV9 | ASSPTPSYNEQF
TRBJ2-5 | - | TRBV27 | ASSLMGPQETQY
TRBJ2-2 | - | TRBV18 | ASYGPRDGGRRRTTGELF
TRBJ2-7 | - | TRBV27 | ASSYGGPWFEQY
TRBJ2-7 | - | TRBV7-9 | ASSLAGATYEQY
TRBJ1-5 | - | TRBV27 | ASRFGGVGWQPQH
TRBJ2-1 | once | TRBV28 | ASSLWRQGSNEQF
TRBJ2-7 | - | TRBV7-2 | ASSARPGTSGREQY
TRBJ2-7 | - | TRBV28 | ASSPPGHYTYEQY
TRBJ2-7 | - | TRBV11-2 | ASSLDRGSAYEQY
TRBJ2-5 | - | TRBV5-4 | ASSLQGIPTQY
TRBJ1-2 | - | TRBV9 | ASSVAGYGYGYT
TRBJ1-5 | - | TRBV19 | ASSIESGRGNQPQH
TRBJ2-7 | - | TRBV27 | ASHTLYEQY
TRBJ2-7 | - | TRBV7-9 | ASSLQSGYEQY
TRBJ2-5 | - | TRBV27 | ASSLYLSRQETQY